This passage covers 20 T cell receptor beta chains from one sample sequenced in a study of CD8 T cells in ankylosing spondylitis (dated by TCRdb to about 2017). Library preparation employed 5' RACE. Sequencing relied on an Illumina HiSeq 2500. TCRdb cleaned the public reads at Q25 with fastp, built clones with MiXCR and kept in-frame beta chains. Each CDR3 protein gets just one entry, which takes the most common genes and DNA from the rows behind it. Present in this sample are around 150,000 distinct CDR3 sequences, under 14% of which were seen just once. The ten largest clones capture about 27% of the sample. Source material: blood, either unsorted or a sorted T cell fraction (not recorded which). The receptors shown here come from a male donor with ankylosing spondylitis or in good health (not recorded which).

In this sample, this clonotype turned up many times. The chain joins TRBV27 to TRBJ2-7, with 7 bases fitting TRBD2. The J segment lost 1 base and the V segment lost 7 bases, leaving 10 bases of the junction unmatched. This CDR3 region has 15 residues. Germline values: CDR1 MNHEY, CDR2 SMNVEV (reference sequence). The CDR3 here is CASTVSGMASYEQYF. The CDR3 DNA follows: TGTGCCAGCACCGTAAGCGGGATGGCGTCCTACGAGCAGTACTTC.

Many counts were recorded for this clonotype. The rearrangement links TRBV19 to TRBJ2-5; D not certain. V was trimmed by 5 bases and J by 0 bases, leaving 10 bases between them. Germline values: CDR1 LNHDA, CDR2 SQIVND (reference sequence). CDR3 size: 14 residues. CDR3 nucleotide sequence: TGTGCCAGTAGTGTTTCGGGTTACCAAGAGACCCAGTACTTC. As protein: CASSVSGYQETQYF.

This clonotype was observed many times. V gene TRBV5-6 combines with J gene TRBJ1-5; 7 bases line up with TRBD1. The CDR3 is 15 amino acids. V was clipped by 0 bases and J by 6 bases; unmatched bases: 6. Germline CDR1 and CDR2: SGHDT and YYEEEE. The DNA of the CDR3 is TGTGCCAGCAGCTTGGGACAGGGCGGTGGTCAGCCCCAGCATTTT. Translated, it gives CASSLGQGGGQPQHF.

This clonotype was observed at least ten times. The chain recombines TRBV28 with TRBJ1-1; D is unclear. Looked up from germline, CDR1 is MDHEN and CDR2 is SYDVKM. The length of the CDR3 is 11 residues. Trimming took 4 bases from V and 6 from J, leaving 6 bases between them. The CDR3 loop reads CASSSVPEAFF. In nucleotides, the CDR3 is TGTGCCAGCAGTTCTGTTCCTGAAGCTTTCTTT.

The rearrangement links TRBV28 to TRBJ1-5, with 8 positions matching TRBD1. With V trimmed by 1 base and J by 6 bases, 5 bases remained unmatched. The CDR3 runs 15 residues. The V gene's germline CDR1 is MDHEN and CDR2 SYDVKM. CDR3 sequence (DNA): TGTGCCAGCAGTTTATCAGGGGGCTTAGGTCAGCCCCAGCATTTT. Translated: CASSLSGGLGQPQHF.

This clonotype showed up just a few times. The chain links TRBV11-2 to TRBJ2-7; D not resolved. V was pared by 5 bases and J by 2 bases, with 7 bases between. The CDR3 has 12 residues. CDR1 is SGHAT and CDR2 is FQNNGV in the germline V gene. As DNA, the CDR3 is TGTGCCAGCAGCCGGACCACCTACGAGCAGTACTTC. Translation gives CASSRTTYEQYF.

This chain joins TRBV11-2 and TRBJ1-4; D unresolved. CDR1 is SGHAT, CDR2 FQNNGV, per germline. The CDR3 loop spans 14 amino acids. Trimming cost V 5 bases and J 7 bases, with 14 bases left between them. CDR3 sequence reads: CASSPTRKGEKLFF. Here the CDR3 DNA reads TGTGCCAGCAGCCCAACCAGGAAGGGTGAAAAACTGTTTTTT. The full variable domain, rest sourced from reference TRBV11-2 and TRBJ1-4, is EAGVAQSPRYKIIEKRQSVAFWCNPISGHATLYWYQQILGQGPKLLIQFQNNGVVDDSQLPKDRFSAERLKGVDSTLKIQPAKLEDSAVYLCASSPTRKGEKLFFGSGTQLSVL.

This clonotype occurred many times. This chain links TRBV5-1 with TRBJ1-1; the match to TRBD1 covers 10 bases. The CDR3 loop spans 14 amino acids. CDR1 and CDR2 from the germline V gene are SGHRS and YFSETQ. Trimming at V came to 8 bases and at J to 2 bases, leaving 6 bases not matched to a gene. The CDR3 DNA reads as TGCGCCAGTAAACTGACAGGGGGCAACACTGAAGCTTTCTTT. Translation gives CASKLTGGNTEAFF.

This clonotype has a count of ten or more. The chain uses TRBV5-6 and TRBJ2-3, with D unclear. Germline lookup yields CDR1 SGHDT and CDR2 YYEEEE. V lost 2 bases, J lost 6 bases, and 7 bases lay in between. The CDR3 runs to 12 residues. Here the CDR3 DNA reads TGTGCCAGCAGCTTCGACGAGGATACGCAGTATTTT. It codes for CASSFDEDTQYF.

Many counts were recorded for this clonotype. The chain employs TRBV10-2 and TRBJ2-3, with no clear D. V gave up 4 bases and J gave up 4 bases, with 12 bases separating them. Germline V CDR1 and CDR2: WSHSY, SAAADI. The CDR3 contains 14 residues. The DNA of the CDR3 is TGCGCCAGCAGTGTAGGGCAGGTAGCAGATACGCAGTATTTT. Its protein product is CASSVGQVADTQYF.

This clonotype came up many times. The chain joins TRBV6-1 to TRBJ2-5; D might be TRBD1 or TRBD2, each matching 6 bases. The CDR3 covers 15 residues. Germline CDR1 is MNHNS and CDR2 is SASEGT. Between the trimmed V and J ends, which lost 5 bases and 13 bases, there was a span of 26 bases. As DNA, the CDR3 is TGTGCCAGCAGTCAGGGGCCGACTAGTCTTGTGCCTCCGTACTTC. This gives the protein CASSQGPTSLVPPYF.

Ten or more counts support this clonotype. This chain uses TRBV18 with TRBJ2-1, with no clear D. V was pared by 3 bases and J by 0 bases, with 12 bases between. Per the germline V gene, CDR1 is KGHSH and CDR2 is LQKENI. The CDR3 length is 16 residues. The CDR3: CASSPERRSSYNEQFF. CDR3 bases: TGTGCCAGCTCACCTGAACGGCGCAGCTCCTACAATGAGCAGTTCTTC.

In this sample, this clonotype turned up many times. This chain connects TRBV29-1 to TRBJ1-2; 7 nucleotides match TRBD1. The V gene end was trimmed by 6 bases and the J gene end by 4 bases; junction bases not matched to a gene: 8. There are 13 residues in the CDR3. From germline, CDR1 is SQVTM and CDR2 ANQGSEA. The CDR3, as DNA: TGCAGCGTCGCGAGGGGGACAGCCTATGGCTACACCTTC. The encoded protein is CSVARGTAYGYTF.

This clonotype was counted ten times or more. The chain recombines TRBV20-1 with TRBJ2-7; tentative D call: TRBD2 (6 bases). Trimming shortened V by 3 bases and J by 5 bases, and 14 bases separated the two germline ends. The CDR3 is 13 amino acids. Germline V gene sequence: CDR1 DFQATT, CDR2 SNEGSKA (reference sequence). CDR3 region: CSASRPGTDEQYF. As DNA, the CDR3 is TGCAGTGCTAGCCGCCCCGGGACTGACGAGCAGTACTTC.

This clonotype was observed a few times. This chain uses TRBV30 with TRBJ1-6; D not resolved. This CDR3 region has 16 residues. Germline V gene sequence: CDR1 GTSNPN, CDR2 SVGIG (reference sequence). With 0 bases removed from V and 0 bases from J, the gap between germline ends came to 9 bases. CDR3 bases: TGTGCCTGGAGTGTTACCGGGGTCTCCTATAATTCACCCCTCCACTTT. This gives the protein CAWSVTGVSYNSPLHF.

Ten or more counts support this clonotype. The chain has TRBV24-1 and TRBJ1-1, with 7 bases identical to TRBD1. CDR1 and CDR2 from the germline V gene are KGHDR and SFDVKD. The CDR3 is 14 residues long. The trim removed 5 bases at V and 6 bases at J, leaving 8 bases unmatched. DNA for the CDR3: TGTGCCACCAGTGCCGGCCGGACAGGATCTGAAGCTTTCTTT. It yields the protein CATSAGRTGSEAFF.

The table lists this clonotype with many counts. J is TRBJ2-4 and V is TRBV6-2 or TRBV6-3, with D possibly TRBD1 on 6 matching bases. Between the trimmed V and J ends, which lost 6 bases and 13 bases, there was a span of 16 bases. The length of the CDR3 is 12 residues. Germline V gene sequence: CDR1 MNHEY, CDR2 SVGEGT. The CDR3 loop is CASRMPQGEQYF. CDR3 DNA sequence: TGTGCCAGCAGAATGCCACAGGGAGAGCAGTACTTC.

This chain uses TRBV5-1 with TRBJ1-4; 10 bases match TRBD1. The CDR3 covers 17 residues. Germline V gene data show CDR1 as SGHRS and CDR2 as YFSETQ. Trimming cost V 4 bases and J 4 bases; bases outside gene matches: 10. Here the CDR3 DNA reads TGCGCCAGCAGCCCGGGGACAGGGGTTTCGGATAATGAAAAACTGTTTTTT. Residues: CASSPGTGVSDNEKLFF.

The gene calls are TRBV7-6 and TRBJ2-3; TRBD2 agrees at 8 bases. The CDR3 has 15 amino acids. CDR1 and CDR2 (germline): SGHVS, FNYEAQ. Unmatched junction bases numbered 5, after V lost 3 bases and J lost 3 bases. The CDR3 spells CASSFGGRMTDTQYF. CDR3 sequence (DNA): TGTGCCAGCAGCTTCGGCGGGAGGATGACAGATACGCAGTATTTT.

The chain recombines TRBV5-4 with TRBJ2-1; 10 nucleotides line up with TRBD2. The germline CDR1 and CDR2 sequences are SGHNT and YYREEE (reference sequence). The CDR3 has 19 residues. J lost 7 bases, V lost 2 bases, and 18 bases had no gene match. CDR3 protein: CASSFDDSSLAGVLNEQFF. The DNA of the CDR3 is TGTGCCAGCAGCTTTGATGACTCGAGCCTAGCGGGAGTACTGAATGAGCAGTTCTTC. The variable domain in full, with the rest retrieved from reference TRBV5-4 and TRBJ2-1, is ETGVTQSPTHLIKTRGQQVTLRCSSQSGHNTVSWYQQALGQGPQFIFQYYREEENGRGNFPPRFSGLQFPNYSSELNVNALELDDSALYLCASSFDDSSLAGVLNEQFFGPGTRLTVL.